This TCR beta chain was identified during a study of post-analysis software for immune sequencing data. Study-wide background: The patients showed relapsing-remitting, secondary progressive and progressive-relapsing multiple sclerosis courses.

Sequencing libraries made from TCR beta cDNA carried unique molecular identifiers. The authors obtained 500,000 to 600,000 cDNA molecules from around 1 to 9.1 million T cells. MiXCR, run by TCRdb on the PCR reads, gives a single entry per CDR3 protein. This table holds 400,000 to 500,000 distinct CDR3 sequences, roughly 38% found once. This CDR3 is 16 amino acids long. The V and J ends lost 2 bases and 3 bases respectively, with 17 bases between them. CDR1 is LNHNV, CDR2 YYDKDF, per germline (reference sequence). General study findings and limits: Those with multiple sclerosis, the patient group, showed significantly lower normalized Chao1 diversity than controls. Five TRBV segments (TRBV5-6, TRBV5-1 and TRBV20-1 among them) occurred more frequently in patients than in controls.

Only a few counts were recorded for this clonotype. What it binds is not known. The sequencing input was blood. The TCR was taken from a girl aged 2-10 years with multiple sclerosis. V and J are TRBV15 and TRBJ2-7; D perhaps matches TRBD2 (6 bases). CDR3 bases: TGTGCCACCAGCAGATACCACCGGGACTTAAACTACGAGCAGTACTTC. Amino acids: CATSRYHRDLNYEQYF.